The 5 T cell receptor beta chains presented below share a single source sample, sequenced in a study of blood T cell repertoires in COVID-19. Clones were sequenced by immunoSEQ multiplex PCR, and TCRdb holds only the in-frame ones, with some missing. The sample carries a few hundred thousand clones, over 75% recorded once. Material for sequencing was peripheral blood. All receptors come from a woman between 65 and 79 years old with COVID-19, enrolled during active disease.

V usage is TRBV6-6 and J usage is TRBJ2-7, with TRBD1 matching 7 bases. With V trimmed by 3 bases and J by 1 base, 6 bases remained unmatched. CDR1 is MNHNY and CDR2 is SVGAGI in the germline V gene (reference sequence). CDR3 length equals 15 residues. In nucleotides, the CDR3 is TGTGCCAGCAGTTATCAGGGGGAACCATCCTACGAGCAGTACTTC. Protein: CASSYQGEPSYEQYF.

The rearrangement links TRBV11-3 to TRBJ2-7; D is perhaps TRBD1 (6 bases). Germline CDR1 is SGHNT and CDR2 is YENEEA. Trimming took 3 bases from V and 4 from J, leaving 10 bases between them. The CDR3 totals 13 residues. CDR3 region: CASSFIQGYEQYF. The CDR3 nucleotides read TGTGCCAGCAGCTTCATACAGGGTTACGAGCAGTACTTC.

The chain recombines TRBV12-3 or TRBV12-4 with TRBJ1-2; TRBD1 agrees at 7 bases. This CDR3 comprises 13 residues. Trimming cost V 6 bases and J 8 bases; bases outside gene matches: 9. CDR3 DNA sequence: TGTGCCAGCAGCCGAGGACAGGAATTAGGCTACACCTTC. The encoded protein is CASSRGQELGYTF.

The chain combines TRBV7-9 with TRBJ2-7; 9 bases are a match to TRBD1. The ends lost 0 bases at V and 6 bases at J; junction bases unmatched: 6. CDR1 is SEHNR and CDR2 is FQNEAQ in the germline V gene (reference sequence). This CDR3 contains 15 residues. The CDR3 protein is CASSLAGGQGPEQYF. For the CDR3, the DNA is TGTGCCAGCAGCTTAGCGGGGGGACAGGGACCCGAGCAGTACTTC.

The rearrangement joins TRBV30 to TRBJ1-3; D uncertain. The CDR3 consists of 12 residues. The germline gives CDR1 GTSNPN, CDR2 SVGIG (reference sequence). Trimming took off 4 bases at V and 0 bases at J, with 4 bases between the two ends. CDR3 in DNA: TGTGCCTGGACCAGCTCTGGAAACACCATATATTTT. This sequence encodes CAWTSSGNTIYF.